Shown below are 32 T cell receptor beta chains from a single sample sequenced in a study of blood T cell repertoires in COVID-19. Assay used: immunoSEQ multiplex PCR; TCRdb lists only in-frame clones, some missing. The sample carries around 160,000 clones, about 89% recorded once. Specimen: peripheral blood. All receptors come from a man aged 80 or over with acute or convalescent COVID-19.

The chain uses TRBV5-1 and TRBJ2-6, with a weak D call TRBD2 (7 bases). The CDR3 contains 16 residues. V shed 4 bases and J shed 4 bases, with 15 bases lying between them. Germline-derived CDR1 and CDR2 are SGHRS and YFSETQ. CDR3 protein: CASSAGGGLGANVLTF. The CDR3 DNA sequence: TGCGCCAGCAGCGCCGGCGGGGGCCTCGGGGCCAACGTCCTGACTTTC.

This clone was found a few times. The chain recombines TRBV3-1 (or the pseudogene TRBV3-2) with TRBJ2-5; 14 bases are a match to TRBD2. This CDR3 comprises 16 residues. Per germline, CDR1 LGHDT and CDR2 YNNKEL (reference sequence). Germline trimming cut 4 bases from V and 4 bases from J; bases unmatched to any gene: 5. The CDR3 coding sequence is TGTGCCAGCAGCCCGACCGGGACTAGCGGGAGAGAGACCCAGTACTTC. Its translation is CASSPTGTSGRETQYF.

This clone has more than one count but fewer than ten. This chain links TRBV7-8 with TRBJ2-7; 8 bases are a match to TRBD1. Trimming removed 6 bases from V and 4 bases from J; junction bases left unmatched: 2. CDR1 and CDR2 (germline): SGHVS, FQNEAQ. The CDR3 sequence is 12 residues long. The CDR3 region is CASSRQGYEQYF. The CDR3 DNA sequence: TGTGCCAGCAGTCGACAGGGGTACGAGCAGTACTTC.

In this sample, this clone turned up once. The chain couples TRBV18 to TRBJ1-1; 9 bases fit TRBD1. CDR1 is KGHSH, CDR2 LQKENI, per germline. CDR3 length: 14 residues. V was pared by 3 bases and J by 1 base, with 0 bases of the junction left unmatched. CDR3 nucleotide sequence: TGTGCCAGCTCACCGGACAGGGGGAACACTGAAGCTTTCTTT. Protein product: CASSPDRGNTEAFF.

The chain is built from TRBV19 and TRBJ1-6; TRBD1 matches 10 bases. The CDR3 consists of 16 residues. Germline trimming cut 2 bases from V and 7 bases from J; bases unmatched to any gene: 5. The germline V gene has CDR1 LNHDA and CDR2 SQIVND (reference sequence). The CDR3 nucleotides read TGTGCCAGTAGTATATCTAAGGGACAGGGGAATTCACCCCTCCACTTT. Encoded protein: CASSISKGQGNSPLHF.

The CDR3: CSVPGGLAGSYNEQFF. The CDR3 DNA sequence: TGCAGCGTCCCAGGGGGGCTAGCGGGTTCATACAATGAGCAGTTCTTC. The V and J genes are TRBV29-1 and TRBJ2-1, with D perhaps matching TRBD2 (8 bases). The CDR3 consists of 16 residues. CDR1 and CDR2 (germline): SQVTM, ANQGSEA. V dropped 6 bases and J dropped 4 bases, with 22 bases sitting between them.

The chain is built from TRBV5-8 and TRBJ2-2; D not certain. Germline values: CDR1 SGHTS, CDR2 YDEGEE. The CDR3 contains 15 residues. Trimming shortened V by 3 bases and J by 2 bases, and 11 bases separated the two germline ends. The CDR3 bases are TGTGCCAGCAGCTACCACAGAGTAAACACCGGGGAGCTGTTTTTT. Protein: CASSYHRVNTGELFF.

This clone is classed as medium-sized. V and J are TRBV9 and TRBJ1-2; D is unclear. V lost 0 bases, J lost 4 bases, and 13 bases lay in between. CDR3 length: 15 amino acids. The V gene's germline CDR1 is SGDLS and CDR2 YYNGEE. The CDR3 sequence: CASSVGRVSGYGYTF. DNA of the CDR3: TGTGCCAGCAGCGTAGGGCGGGTGAGCGGCTATGGCTACACCTTC.

This chain links TRBV11-2 with TRBJ2-2, with D perhaps TRBD2 (6 bases). The CDR3 contains 16 residues. Germline values: CDR1 SGHAT, CDR2 FQNNGV. V was clipped by 1 base and J by 2 bases, with 11 bases between them. This CDR3 is CASSLVGGKNTGELFF. As DNA, the CDR3 is TGTGCCAGCAGCTTAGTCGGGGGTAAAAACACCGGGGAGCTGTTTTTT.

The gene calls are TRBV7-3 and TRBJ1-6; TRBD1 aligns across 10 bases. Trimming took 5 bases from V and 10 from J; bases not matched to a gene: 8. CDR3 length equals 15 residues. Germline loops: CDR1 SGHTA, CDR2 FQGTGA. For the CDR3, the DNA is TGTGCCAGCAGCCCGACAGGGGGCCAAGGGTCACCCCTCCACTTT. It codes for CASSPTGGQGSPLHF.

The chain carries TRBV29-1 and TRBJ2-7, with TRBD1 matching 7 bases. Per germline, CDR1 SQVTM and CDR2 ANQGSEA. This CDR3 comprises 13 residues. The J segment lost 0 bases and the V segment lost 6 bases, leaving 5 bases of the junction unmatched. CDR3 residues: CSVRTGLSYEQYF. For the CDR3, the DNA is TGCAGCGTCCGGACAGGCCTCTCCTACGAGCAGTACTTC.

The chain employs TRBV3-1 (or the pseudogene TRBV3-2) and TRBJ1-5; D gene ambiguous. This CDR3 region has 14 residues. Germline CDR1 is LGHDT and CDR2 is YNNKEL (reference sequence). With 3 bases removed from V and 1 base from J, the gap between germline ends came to 7 bases. CDR3 in amino acids: CASSQGASNQPQHF. The CDR3 DNA reads TGTGCCAGCAGCCAGGGCGCAAGCAATCAGCCCCAGCATTTT.

The V call is TRBV18, the J call TRBJ2-7, with TRBD1 matching over 9 bases. The CDR3 extends over 15 amino acids. The germline V gene encodes CDR1 KGHSH and CDR2 LQKENI. V gave up 5 bases and J gave up 5 bases; unmatched junction bases: 10. CDR3 protein: CASSDGTGNGDEQYF. In DNA, the CDR3 is TGTGCCAGCTCAGACGGGACAGGGAATGGCGACGAGCAGTACTTC.

This clone was seen just once. The V gene is TRBV27, the J gene TRBJ2-2; 11 nucleotides agree with TRBD1. The germline V gene has CDR1 MNHEY and CDR2 SMNVEV (reference sequence). The CDR3 is made up of 14 amino acids. Trimming at V came to 7 bases and at J to 6 bases, leaving 4 bases not matched to a gene. DNA for the CDR3: TGTGCCAGCACCGCGGGACAGGGGGCCGGGGAGCTGTTTTTT. Translating it yields CASTAGQGAGELFF.

The chain employs TRBV2 and TRBJ1-5; 9 positions match TRBD1. Germline CDR1 is SNHLY and CDR2 is FYNNEI. This CDR3 is 15 amino acids long. J was trimmed by 3 bases and V by 8 bases; bases with no gene match: 8. The CDR3 reads CASQDRGALNQPQHF. The DNA of the CDR3 is TGTGCCAGCCAGGACAGGGGCGCTCTCAATCAGCCCCAGCATTTT.

The chain is built from TRBV19 and TRBJ1-1, with D hard to call. Trimming took 0 bases from V and 4 from J, leaving 15 bases between them. The CDR3 spans 16 residues. In germline, CDR1 is LNHDA, CDR2 SQIVND (reference sequence). The CDR3 bases are TGTGCCAGTAGTATAGATTCGAGTGGTGGGAGCACTGAAGCTTTCTTT. This sequence encodes CASSIDSSGGSTEAFF.

The V gene is TRBV19, the J gene TRBJ2-1, with 11 bases matching TRBD2. The germline V gene encodes CDR1 LNHDA and CDR2 SQIVND (reference sequence). The CDR3 runs 13 residues. V shed 7 bases, J shed 15 bases, and the junction held 11 bases outside the gene matches. CDR3 DNA sequence: TGTGCCAGTACCGGGACTAGCGGCCTTCGGGTGTTCTTC. This sequence encodes CASTGTSGLRVFF. Together with reference TRBV19 and TRBJ2-1, the CDR3 gives the full variable domain: DGGITQSPKYLFRKEGQNVTLSCEQNLNHDAMYWYRQDPGQGLRLIYYSQIVNDFQKGDIAEGYSVSREKKESFPLTVTSAQKNPTAFYLCASTGTSGLRVFFGPGTRLTVL.

The rearrangement joins TRBV5-6 to TRBJ1-4, with 10 nucleotides matching TRBD1. This CDR3 has 17 amino acids. V dropped 3 bases and J dropped 5; count of bases not matched to a gene: 10. Germline assignment: CDR1 SGHDT and CDR2 YYEEEE. The CDR3 DNA is TGTGCCAGCAGCTCTTCTCCGGGACAGGGGAAGAATGAAAAACTGTTTTTT. It specifies CASSSSPGQGKNEKLFF.

This rearrangement joins TRBV28 to TRBJ1-6; maybe TRBD1 (5 bases). The germline CDR1 and CDR2 sequences are MDHEN and SYDVKM. The CDR3 has 13 residues. V lost 11 bases to trimming and J lost 7 bases, with 15 bases between them. The CDR3 spells CAGGSGPNSPLHF. DNA for the CDR3: TGTGCCGGGGGGTCGGGGCCGAATTCACCCCTCCACTTT.

Details on this clone: The sample has other DNA sequences that encode this CDR3 too. The chain uses TRBV9 and TRBJ1-1; D ambiguous. Germline CDR1 and CDR2: SGDLS and YYNGEE. V lost 0 bases to trimming and J lost 3 bases, with 6 bases between them. The CDR3 has 13 amino acids. The chain's CDR3 is CASSVGGYTEAFF. In DNA form, the CDR3 reads TGTGCCAGCAGCGTAGGAGGGTACACTGAAGCTTTCTTT.

This clone was counted once. The V gene is TRBV7-9, the J gene TRBJ1-5; possibly TRBD1 for D (5 bases). The CDR3 sequence is 16 residues long. The ends were cut back, 1 base at V and 2 bases at J, with 12 bases in the middle. Germline V CDR1 and CDR2: SEHNR, FQNEAQ (reference sequence). The CDR3 nucleotides read TGTGCCAGCAGCTTAGATCGGGGGTTTCGCAATCAGCCCCAGCATTTT. It encodes CASSLDRGFRNQPQHF.

V and J are TRBV18 and TRBJ1-2, with unresolved D. Per germline, CDR1 KGHSH and CDR2 LQKENI. V lost 0 bases and J lost 3, with 8 bases in between. The CDR3 is made up of 14 amino acids. DNA for the CDR3: TGTGCCAGCTCACCACCCGGGGAGCACTATGGCTACACCTTC. Its protein product is CASSPPGEHYGYTF.

This clone was counted a few times. This chain links TRBV28 with TRBJ1-1; maybe TRBD1 (5 bases). The CDR3 contains 17 residues. V lost 2 bases, J lost 0 bases, and 16 bases lay in between. Germline V gives CDR1 MDHEN, CDR2 SYDVKM. CDR3 in DNA: TGTGCCAGCAGTTTACCGTTAGGGGCCGGTATGAACACTGAAGCTTTCTTT. Translation: CASSLPLGAGMNTEAFF.

Note on this clone: The same CDR3 arises from other DNA sequences in this sample as well. This sequence joins TRBV3-1 (or the pseudogene TRBV3-2) and TRBJ2-7; maybe TRBD2 (5 bases). In germline, CDR1 is LGHDT, CDR2 YNNKEL (reference sequence). The V end lost 1 base, the J end lost 0 bases, and 7 bases lay between the germline ends. The CDR3 sequence is 14 residues long. CDR3 amino acids: CASSQAGSSYEQYF. DNA for the CDR3: TGTGCCAGCAGCCAAGCGGGGAGCTCCTACGAGCAGTACTTC.

The rearrangement joins TRBV5-1 to TRBJ1-2; 8 bases align to TRBD1. The CDR3 sequence is 13 residues long. J gave up 5 bases and V 4 bases, and 4 bases lay outside the gene matches. Germline CDR1 SGHRS, CDR2 YFSETQ. The CDR3 DNA is TGCGCCAGCAGCCAGGGACAGGCGTATGGCTACACCTTC. Translated: CASSQGQAYGYTF.

This clone was observed a single time. This chain uses TRBV28 with TRBJ2-7; 7 bases agree with TRBD2. The germline CDR1 and CDR2 sequences are MDHEN and SYDVKM. CDR3 length equals 14 residues. V shed 6 bases, J shed 4 bases, and the junction held 9 bases outside the gene matches. The CDR3 reads CASRWERGLYEQYF. Written as DNA, the CDR3 is TGTGCCAGCAGATGGGAGCGGGGACTTTACGAGCAGTACTTC.

The CDR3, as DNA: TGTGCCAGCTCACCGGGGCGGACGGATAATTCACCCCTCCACTTT. Translating it yields CASSPGRTDNSPLHF. The chain couples TRBV18 to TRBJ1-6; maybe TRBD1 (5 bases). Trimming removed 3 bases at V and 5 bases at J, with 11 bases between. CDR3 length: 15 residues. Germline V gives CDR1 KGHSH, CDR2 LQKENI.

The gene calls are TRBV14 and TRBJ2-1; 13 bases map to TRBD2. The CDR3 contains 16 residues. V gave up 2 bases and J gave up 6 bases; unmatched junction bases: 4. Germline lookup yields CDR1 SGHDN and CDR2 FVKESK. The CDR3 DNA reads TGTGCCAGCAGCCAAAGGACTAGCGGGAGACGCAATGAGCAGTTCTTC. Translation: CASSQRTSGRRNEQFF.

This clone has just a few counts. The chain couples TRBV7-2 to TRBJ1-2; weak D call: TRBD1 (5 bases). CDR1 and CDR2 from the germline V gene are SGHTA and FQGNSA. V was shortened by 6 bases and J by 8 bases, with 16 bases between the two germline ends. The CDR3 is made up of 13 amino acids. CDR3 loop: CASSLIAEGGYTF. The CDR3 DNA reads as TGTGCCAGCAGTTTAATTGCGGAGGGGGGCTACACCTTC.

This chain joins TRBV5-5 and TRBJ1-2; 7 bases align to TRBD1. The V segment lost 5 bases and the J segment 0 bases; nucleotides outside the gene matches: 7. Germline CDR1 reads SGHKS; CDR2 reads YYEKEE (reference sequence). The CDR3 runs to 15 residues. The CDR3 loop is CASSPNRGSNYGYTF. CDR3 sequence (DNA): TGTGCCAGCAGTCCAAACAGGGGATCTAACTATGGCTACACCTTC. Full variable domain (outside the CDR3, taken from reference TRBV5-5 and TRBJ1-2): DAGVTQSPTHLIKTRGQQVTLRCSPISGHKSVSWYQQVLGQGPQFIFQYYEKEERGRGNFPDRFSARQFPNYSSELNVNALLLGDSALYLCASSPNRGSNYGYTFGSGTRLTVV.

This chain uses TRBV24-1 with TRBJ2-1, with 8 bases aligning to TRBD2. The germline V gene has CDR1 KGHDR and CDR2 SFDVKD. This CDR3 has 15 amino acids. The V gene end was trimmed by 6 bases and the J gene end by 9 bases; junction bases not matched to a gene: 12. The CDR3 region is CATSRPGLGPGEQFF. In DNA, the CDR3 is TGTGCCACCAGTCGACCGGGACTAGGGCCCGGTGAGCAGTTCTTC.

The chain employs TRBV27 and TRBJ1-1; 9 bases agree with TRBD1. The CDR3 is 15 residues long. Germline loops: CDR1 MNHEY, CDR2 SMNVEV (reference sequence). Trimming removed 8 bases from V and 0 bases from J; junction bases left unmatched: 7. The CDR3 reads CASSAGTGMNTEAFF. The CDR3, as DNA: TGTGCCAGCTCTGCCGGGACAGGGATGAACACTGAAGCTTTCTTT.